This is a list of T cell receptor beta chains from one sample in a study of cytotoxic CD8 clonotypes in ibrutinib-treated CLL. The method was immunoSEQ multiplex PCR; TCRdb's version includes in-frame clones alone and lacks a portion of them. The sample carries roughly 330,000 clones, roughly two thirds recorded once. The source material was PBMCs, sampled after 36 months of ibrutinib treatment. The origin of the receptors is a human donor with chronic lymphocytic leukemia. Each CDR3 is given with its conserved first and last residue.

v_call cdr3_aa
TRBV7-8 CASSLGLAGTQETQYF
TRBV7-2 CASSLVGPGGNTIYF
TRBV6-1 CASTVDRAVGELFF
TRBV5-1 CASSRGSQETQYF
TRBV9 CASSEGDGGWSPLHF
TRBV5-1 CASRSYGPYQETQYF
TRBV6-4 CASSDSLRGNEQFF
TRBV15 CATSRGPGYGYTF
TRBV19 CASRSGQVAFF
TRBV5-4 CASSFGLGQGEQFF
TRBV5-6 CASSPGGSYGYTF
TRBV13 CASSSGTGGKTDTQYF
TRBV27 CASSSRVNEQFF
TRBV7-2 CASSETGFDGYTF
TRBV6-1 CASSRGYEQYF
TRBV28 CATGRGGFSGANVLTF
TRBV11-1 CASSLGQGINTEAFF
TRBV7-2 CASSLRLAGGLADTQYF
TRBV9 CASSVSSGYPYEQYF
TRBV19 CASSIDTQLNGYTF
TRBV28 CASSPLDEQYF
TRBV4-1 CASSPEGGYGYTF
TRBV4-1 CASSRNTGELFF
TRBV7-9 CASSKTGGISSGNTIYF
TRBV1 CTSSPRPGTGLAPAFF
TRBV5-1 CASSLGSQETQYF
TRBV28 CASIHRGANYGYTF
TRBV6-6 CASRPAGGFNQPQHF
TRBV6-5 CASSSLHRGHQPQHF
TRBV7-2 CASSPTLDRGRYGYTF
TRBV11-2 CASSLAPDYNEQFF
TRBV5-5 CASSLEGRDNQPQHF
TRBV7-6 CASSPGELAGVRDTQYF
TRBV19 CASSIGRTTDTQYF
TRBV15 CATSIQGTTEAFF
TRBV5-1 CASSFDGWVNTEAFF
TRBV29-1 CSGGLAGYGEQFF
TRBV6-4 CASSDRDRFYEQYF
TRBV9 CASSVTPGFSSGTGEQYF
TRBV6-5 CASRDMSRETQYF
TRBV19 CASSIEGGIPYEQYF
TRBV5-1 CASSSGANVLTF
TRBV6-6 CASSYDVGYEQYF
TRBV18 CASSPMSGRSMDTQYF
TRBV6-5 CASSYVQGNEQYF